These T cell receptor beta chains were read from a single sample in a study of CD8+ T cells in alopecia areata. Measured with immunoSEQ multiplex PCR; TCRdb has only the in-frame clones, and not every one. The table records 140,000 to 150,000 clones, roughly three fifths of them present only once. The sample in question was CD4+ T cells sorted from blood, obtained at week 0. These receptors originate from a human donor with alopecia areata. CDR3s leave out the opening cysteine and the closing phenylalanine or tryptophan. Each record gives: J gene, CDR3 length, V gene, CDR3 protein.

TRBJ2-1	14	TRBV5-4	ASSPGQGPLYNEQF
TRBJ1-5	13	TRBV6-5	ASSFEGAGNQPQH
TRBJ2-7	12	TRBV10-3	AMQRGQGSYEQY
TRBJ1-1	11	TRBV7-2	ASSPGGNTEAF
TRBJ2-3	12	TRBV2	ASSVFVSTDTQY
TRBJ2-5	13	TRBV29-1	SVGTPGQGIKTQY
TRBJ1-2	11	TRBV29-1	SVEDLRGRGYT
TRBJ1-6	13	TRBV9	ASSVGSRVSSPLH
TRBJ2-3	16	TRBV7-9	ASSLAPGLAGSTDTQY
TRBJ1-1	10	TRBV5-1	ASSTGTFEAF
TRBJ2-3	12	TRBV5-4	ASSLALVSDTQY
TRBJ2-5	12	TRBV18	ASSPTTHGRTQY
TRBJ1-2	16	TRBV4-1	ASSQKGPTDLLNYGYT
TRBJ1-2	11	TRBV5-6	ASSRTLAYGYT
TRBJ2-7	10	TRBV28	ASTGGSSEQY
TRBJ1-3	11	TRBV29-1	SFSGDSGNTIY
TRBJ1-2	11	TRBV30	AWRPPGAYGYT